The present T cell receptor beta chain was sequenced within a study of cytomegalovirus exposure and HLA in healthy donors. Whole-study findings and limits: When a later analysis compared HLA-associated TCR beta chains with equally common others, the HLA-associated chains turned out to be more clonally expanded and to have lower generation probabilities.

The PCR employed 60 Vbeta primers together with 13 Jbeta primers. Clones were sequenced by immunoSEQ multiplex PCR, and TCRdb holds only the in-frame ones, with some missing. The table lists over 150,000 clones, around 78% of them singletons. This clone was seen a few times. Antigen specificity is unknown. V lost 3 bases and J 4 bases, leaving 12 bases between the germline ends. The CDR3 has 15 amino acids. In germline, CDR1 is SGHVS, CDR2 FQNEAQ. Specimen: PBMCs. The sequence derives from a woman in her 50s in good health and CMV-seropositive. The chain joins TRBV7-8 to TRBJ2-2; D is possibly TRBD1 (6 bases). CDR3 residues: CASSLRMTGTGELFF. In DNA, the CDR3 is TGTGCCAGCAGCTTGCGAATGACAGGCACCGGGGAGCTGTTTTTT. Supplemented by reference TRBV7-8 and TRBJ2-2, the full variable domain reads GAGVSQSPRYKVAKRGQDVALRCDPISGHVSLFWYQQALGQGPEFLTYFQNEAQLDKSGLPSDRFFAERPEGSVSTLKIQRTQQEDSAVYLCASSLRMTGTGELFFGEGSRLTVL.